This T cell receptor (beta chain) comes out of a study of T cell responses to AZD1222 COVID-19 vaccine. General study results and limits: Among the donors, most were white British and more were female, and clonal diversity was possibly underestimated. Regions 160-218 and 743-854 held dominance among vaccine-associated CD4 TCRs, which spanned spike. Regions left unmutated in variants are reportedly the target of nearly half of spike-specific TCRs. Once two AZD1222 doses were given, Spike-specific TCR breadth and depth went up.

Comments on this clone: Antigen: not known.

The assay was immunoSEQ multiplex PCR, and TCRdb's table has in-frame clones only and misses some. The table lists tens of thousands of clones, over 80% of them singletons. Here the sequenced sample was peripheral blood, taken 28 days after the second AZD1222 dose. The TCR comes from an adult who received the AZD1222 COVID-19 vaccine.

The CDR3 spells CASSLGTGNTEAFF. The DNA of the CDR3 is TGTGCCAGCAGCCTGGGGACAGGGAACACTGAAGCTTTCTTT. The rearrangement joins TRBV3-1 (or the pseudogene TRBV3-2) to TRBJ1-1, with 8 bases that match TRBD1. This CDR3 comprises 14 residues. Germline CDR1 reads LGHDT; CDR2 reads YNNKEL (reference sequence). The V segment lost 4 bases and the J segment 1 base; nucleotides outside the gene matches: 2.